The 19 T cell receptor beta chains below come from one sample, sequenced in a study of blood T cells in healthy people across ages (dated by TCRdb to between 2014 and 2017). Libraries were constructed by 5' RACE. The sequencer listed for this sample is Illumina HiSeq 2500. A second PCR of about 6 to 11 cycles was performed with a sample-barcoded 5' primer and a J-beta primer mix. TCRdb itself trimmed the public reads at Q25 with fastp, ran MiXCR and retained productive beta chains. CDR3 protein sequences are deduplicated, and each keeps its most common genes and DNA. The sample table shows approximately 780,000 distinct CDR3 sequences, and roughly 25% are seen once. The ten largest make up under 3% of the sample. This sample was shared with a second study, whose subject was T cells of mothers and their children.

The specimen was blood. All receptors derive from a boy aged 5-17 years in good health.

The chain uses TRBV30 and TRBJ1-2; unclear D gene. V was cut by 4 bases and J by 8 bases, with 14 bases left in between. CDR3 length: 12 residues. From germline, CDR1 is GTSNPN and CDR2 SVGIG (reference sequence). CDR3 nucleotide sequence: TGTGCCTGGAATTGGGCAGAAGAAGGCTACACCTTC. It yields the protein CAWNWAEEGYTF.

This clonotype was counted between two and nine times. V gene TRBV5-1 combines with J gene TRBJ1-6; no clear D. Trimming took off 0 bases at V and 7 bases at J, with 11 bases between the two ends. This CDR3 is built from 15 residues. CDR1 SGHRS and CDR2 YFSETQ come from the germline V gene. The CDR3 here is CASSLDGVPNSPLHF. CDR3 bases: TGCGCCAGCAGCTTGGATGGAGTCCCCAATTCACCCCTCCACTTT.

This clonotype has only a few counts. One junction end does not reproduce the germline sequence, and a read error may be involved. The chain joins TRBV29-1 to TRBJ2-5; D is perhaps TRBD2 (5 bases). Looked up from germline, CDR1 is SQVTM and CDR2 is ANQGSEA. CDR3 length: 13 amino acids. CDR3 in amino acids: CSGLGSGVFEEVF. CDR3 in DNA: TGCAGCGGTTTGGGGTCCGGGGTCTTCGAGGAGGTCTTC. Complete variable domain (other parts from reference TRBV29-1 and TRBJ2-5): SAVISQKPSRDICQRGTSLTIQCQVDSQVTMMFWYRQQPGQSLTLIATANQGSEATYESGFVIDKFPISRPNLTFSTLTVSNMSPEDSSIYLCSGLGSGVFEEVFGPGTRLLVL.

The gene calls are TRBV29-1 and TRBJ2-3; weak D call: TRBD2 (6 bases). This CDR3 spans 13 amino acids. The V end was cut by 7 bases, the J end by 3 bases, with 14 bases between. Germline V lookup: CDR1 SQVTM, CDR2 ANQGSEA. The CDR3 DNA sequence: TGCAGCGACATCCGGGACTCTACAGATACGCAGTATTTT. Its protein is CSDIRDSTDTQYF.

This clonotype turned up a few times. The gene calls are TRBV13 and TRBJ2-5, with D tentatively TRBD1 or TRBD2 (6 bases each). The CDR3 covers 14 residues. Germline V gene sequence: CDR1 PRHDT, CDR2 FYEKMQ (reference sequence). V shed 5 bases and J shed 5 bases, with 15 bases lying between them. CDR3 sequence (DNA): TGTGCCAGCAGCGCCGGGGGCCCGAGGGAGACCCAGTACTTC. Encoded protein: CASSAGGPRETQYF.

This chain connects TRBV5-5 to TRBJ1-2; TRBD1 matches at 9 bases. Germline CDR1 and CDR2: SGHKS and YYEKEE (reference sequence). The CDR3 extends over 16 amino acids. J gave up 2 bases and V 4 bases, and 9 bases lay outside the gene matches. The CDR3 nucleotides read TGTGCCAGCAGCCCGGAAACCGGGACAGGGAACTATGGCTACACCTTC. Protein: CASSPETGTGNYGYTF.

This clonotype was counted a few times. The chain recombines TRBV29-1 with TRBJ2-1; a possible D gene is TRBD1 (7 bases). This CDR3 region has 14 residues. Trimming shortened V by 5 bases and J by 7 bases, and 18 bases separated the two germline ends. Looked up from germline, CDR1 is SQVTM and CDR2 is ANQGSEA. The CDR3 DNA sequence: TGCAGCGTTCGGAGGGGGCAGGGGAGGAATGAGCAGTTCTTC. Its translation: CSVRRGQGRNEQFF.

This clonotype was observed a handful of times. The chain combines TRBV4-1 with TRBJ2-5; D possibly corresponds to TRBD2 (5 bases). Germline CDR1 and CDR2: MGHRA and YSYEKL. The length of the CDR3 is 13 residues. Trimming took off 1 base at V and 7 bases at J, with 10 bases between the two ends. This CDR3 is CASSQVIEGTQYF. The CDR3 nucleotides read TGCGCCAGCAGCCAAGTAATAGAGGGGACCCAGTACTTC.

V gene TRBV4-1 combines with J gene TRBJ2-7; 9 nucleotides align to TRBD1. J was trimmed by 7 bases and V by 3 bases; bases with no gene match: 7. CDR1 and CDR2 (germline): MGHRA, YSYEKL. This CDR3 is built from 14 residues. For the CDR3, the DNA is TGCGCCAGCAGCCAGGTGGACAGGGGCGAGGAGCAGTACTTC. It yields the protein CASSQVDRGEEQYF.

This clonotype was detected only a few times. This chain joins TRBV10-3 and TRBJ2-7, with D tentatively TRBD1 (6 bases). With 11 bases removed from V and 2 bases from J, the gap between germline ends came to 16 bases. The CDR3 is 13 residues long. Germline V gene data show CDR1 as ENHRY and CDR2 as SYGVKD. Here the CDR3 DNA reads TGTGCCGCCAACTCCGACAGGACCTACGAGCAGTACTTC. It translates to CAANSDRTYEQYF.

This clonotype has only a few counts. The chain combines TRBV27 with TRBJ2-7; D unclear. Germline V lookup: CDR1 MNHEY, CDR2 SMNVEV (reference sequence). V was pared by 1 base and J by 5 bases, with 9 bases between. The length of the CDR3 is 13 residues. CDR3 sequence reads: CASSLYGGDEQYF. The CDR3 nucleotides are TGTGCCAGCAGTTTATACGGCGGCGACGAGCAGTACTTC.

The chain has TRBV20-1 and TRBJ1-5; 11 nucleotides line up with TRBD1. This CDR3 has 14 amino acids. From germline, CDR1 is DFQATT and CDR2 SNEGSKA (reference sequence). J was trimmed by 6 bases and V by 3 bases; bases with no gene match: 4. The CDR3 sequence is CSASWTGGGQPQHF. The CDR3 DNA follows: TGCAGTGCTAGCTGGACAGGGGGCGGTCAGCCCCAGCATTTT.

The rearrangement uses TRBV2 and TRBJ1-1; D gene unclear. The length of the CDR3 is 15 residues. CDR1 and CDR2 (germline): SNHLY, FYNNEI. V was shortened by 7 bases and J by 4 bases, with 19 bases between the two germline ends. As DNA, the CDR3 is TGTGCCAGCAAAAAGTTGGACGCCGGTCCCACTGAAGCTTTCTTT. The encoded protein is CASKKLDAGPTEAFF.

This clonotype showed up just a few times. V gene TRBV2 combines with J gene TRBJ1-4; D is possibly TRBD1 (5 bases). Germline lookup yields CDR1 SNHLY and CDR2 FYNNEI. There are 13 residues in the CDR3. V shed 7 bases and J shed 5 bases, with 11 bases lying between them. CDR3 protein: CASTGTGNEKLFF. The DNA of the CDR3 is TGTGCCAGCACCGGGACGGGGAATGAAAAACTGTTTTTT.

The genes are TRBV5-4 and TRBJ2-1; possible D gene TRBD2, 6 bases. The germline CDR1 and CDR2 sequences are SGHNT and YYREEE (reference sequence). The CDR3 loop spans 15 amino acids. V was pared by 4 bases and J by 1 base, with 12 bases between. CDR3 bases: TGTGCCAGCAGCGGGGAGGTAGCGTCCTACAATGAGCAGTTCTTC. Protein sequence: CASSGEVASYNEQFF.

The chain combines TRBV20-1 with TRBJ1-2; a weak D match, TRBD1 (5 bases). This CDR3 is built from 16 residues. V dropped 5 bases and J dropped 4 bases, with 23 bases sitting between them. The germline V gene encodes CDR1 DFQATT and CDR2 SNEGSKA (reference sequence). The DNA of the CDR3 is TGCAGTGCTCAAGTACAGCGTCAGGGAGTTTCCTATGGCTACACCTTC. It translates to CSAQVQRQGVSYGYTF.

This chain links TRBV5-1 with TRBJ2-1; D perhaps matches TRBD1 (5 bases). Trimming left V 6 bases short and J 0 bases short, with 13 bases between. This CDR3 is built from 15 residues. Looked up from germline, CDR1 is SGHRS and CDR2 is YFSETQ. The CDR3 loop reads CASKTEEYSYNEQFF. In DNA, the CDR3 is TGCGCCAGCAAGACAGAGGAGTACTCCTACAATGAGCAGTTCTTC.

The table lists this clonotype with a few counts. The chain joins TRBV9 to TRBJ2-5, with TRBD2 matching 7 bases. The CDR3 length is 15 residues. The junction had 8 bases not matched to a gene; V was cut back by 1 base and J by 5 bases. Looked up from germline, CDR1 is SGDLS and CDR2 is YYNGEE. CDR3 nucleotides: TGTGCCAGCAGCGTATCAGCGGGGCCGCGGGAGACCCAGTACTTC. It translates to CASSVSAGPRETQYF. The whole variable domain, filled in from reference TRBV9 and TRBJ2-5, reads DSGVTQTPKHLITATGQRVTLRCSPRSGDLSVYWYQQSLDQGLQFLIQYYNGEERAKGNILERFSAQQFPDLHSELNLSSLELGDSALYFCASSVSAGPRETQYFGPGTRLLVL.

This clonotype occurred a few times. The J gene is TRBJ1-2, the V gene TRBV6-2 or TRBV6-3; D perhaps matches TRBD1 (6 bases). CDR3 length: 13 residues. Germline CDR1 MNHEY, CDR2 SVGEGT. V lost 5 bases to trimming and J lost 6 bases, with 13 bases between them. DNA for the CDR3: TGTGCCAGCAGTAGCTACAGGGCCGATGGCTACACCTTC. Its translation is CASSSYRADGYTF.